This T cell receptor (beta chain) is drawn from a study of T cell clonotyping in hematopoietic cell transplantation. About this clone itself: The antigen is undetermined.

Study outcomes and limitations: Few recipient clonotypes overlapped donors; over 97% were de novo at given depth. Broader posttransplant TCR repertoire diversity was predicted by graft donor and pretransplant recipient Inverse Simpson Index values.

Profiling relied on immunoSEQ multiplex PCR, and the TCRdb table lists in-frame clones only, not all of them. The data hold fewer than 70,000 clones, with over 90% observed a single time. The CDR3 runs 16 residues. V was clipped by 8 bases and J by 4 bases, with 21 bases between them. The V gene's germline CDR1 is MNHEY and CDR2 SMNVEV (reference sequence). The receptor's source is a man aged 50 or older in good health. Some clones in this sample may be carry-over from other donors' samples. The chain employs TRBV27 and TRBJ1-5; the D is unclear. Source material: peripheral blood mononuclear cells. Here the CDR3 reads CASCPLNLIQNQPQHF. In DNA form, the CDR3 reads TGTGCCAGCTGTCCATTAAATTTGATACAGAATCAGCCCCAGCATTTT.